Described below is a single T cell receptor (beta chain) sequence and its context. Antigen unknown. Germline V gives CDR1 LNHDA, CDR2 SQIVND (reference sequence). Trimming cost V 1 base and J 6 bases; bases outside gene matches: 6. The CDR3 contains 15 residues. Use of 60 Vbeta and 13 Jbeta primers characterized the PCR. Profiled with immunoSEQ multiplex PCR; TCRdb holds only in-frame clones, not every one. Of about 120,000 clones listed, approximately 76% were seen once; the top ten hold approximately 30%. The data are from a study of cytomegalovirus exposure and HLA in healthy donors. Findings and limits, study-wide: The study put 150 or so TCR beta chains on its list as cytomegalovirus-associated. An ancestry cluster, one associated with Asian ancestry, reportedly showed fewer N-insertions than the approximately 660-donor mean in a later analysis. Later analysis demonstrated an association between a missense DCLRE1C variant and TCR beta V- and J-gene trimming. Productive rates of about 87% or about 30% were seen for most TCR beta V segments in an earlier analysis.

The sequencing sample was made of PBMCs. This chain uses TRBV19 with TRBJ1-2; 9 nucleotides agree with TRBD1. The source is a man in his 60s in good health and CMV-seropositive. CDR3 nucleotides: TGTGCCAGTAGTATAGCCGGACAGGGGTCCCATGGCTACACCTTC. Its translation: CASSIAGQGSHGYTF.